This note documents a single TCR beta chain sequence. Per the original data handling: Scientists estimated how many nucleated cells there were by amplifying reference gene primers. Assay: immunoSEQ multiplex PCR; the TCRdb copy retains only in-frame clones and omits some. The DNA was the basis for D and trimming; V, J and clone size are from that table. The sample has 90,000 to 100,000 clones, more than 75% seen once. These data are taken from a study of blood T cell repertoires in COVID-19. Across the whole study: Specimens from acute and convalescent COVID-19 originated in the United States, Italy and Spain. The analysed material was cDNA or gDNA that came from T cells, B-cell-depleted T cells, or PBMCs.

The CDR3 spans 15 residues. Deletions cut 0 bases from V and 2 bases from J, with 10 bases between. Germline lookup yields CDR1 GTSNPN and CDR2 SVGIG (reference sequence). The genes are TRBV30 and TRBJ1-4; D is ambiguous. This TCR was recovered from a man in his fifties with acute or convalescent COVID-19. Sequences were obtained from peripheral blood. The CDR3 region is CAWSVTRGTNEKLFF. DNA for the CDR3: TGTGCCTGGAGTGTAACCCGAGGCACTAATGAAAAACTGTTTTTT.